This T cell receptor (beta chain) was sequenced for a study of T cells in AML relapse after transplant (dated by TCRdb to about 2019). Background on the whole study: In this retrospective study, inhibitory receptor expression and TCR repertoires of bone marrow T cells were examined in patients given allogeneic HSCT for myeloid malignancy. Unsorted bone marrow TCR sequencing covered three healthy donors, three patients in long-term complete remission and three patients relapsing after HSCT.

This clonotype is classified as medium-sized (0.01 to 0.1%). Its recognized antigen is unknown. Base quality data are lacking; no much larger clone is found one base away. Overall study outcomes, separate from this receptor: TCR repertoire comparisons rested on very few samples, with only three individuals per group for unsorted bone marrow. Skewed bone marrow repertoires were observed in transplanted patients regardless of outcome, with the top 10 alpha clonotypes reaching 30% to 35% (remission) and about 40% (relapse) versus 20% to 25% in healthy donors.

Library preparation was by PCR. Instead of multiplex PCR, a modified RACE PCR protocol was used to amplify TCR alpha and beta chains from RNA. Libraries were sequenced on an Illumina MiSeq, and raw reads were demultiplexed by sample-specific barcode combinations. The source study handled its data this way. TCR clonotypes were identified from the sequencing reads using MiXCR software. Starting from the raw public reads, TCRdb applied fastp trimming at Q25, assembled clones with MiXCR and retained in-frame beta chains. When rows share a CDR3 protein, they turn into one entry using the most common DNA and genes. The V and J calls were not made by the authors but by TCRdb's processing. Present in this sample are roughly 350 distinct CDR3 sequences, roughly 19% of which were seen just once. Of the sample, approximately 13% falls within the top ten clones. For patient comparisons, bone marrow from healthy donors was used as the control group.

Material: bone marrow. This TCR derives from a human donor in good health.

The CDR3: CASSAHSTDTQYF. The nucleotide sequence reads TGTGCCAGCAGCGCCCATAGCACAGATACGCAGTATTTT. The chain employs TRBV9 and TRBJ2-3; the D segment cannot be called with confidence. Based on the germline V gene, the CDR1 and CDR2 sequences are SGDLS and YYNGEE. The junction carries 5 bases between V and J, which are trimmed by 3 bases and 0 bases respectively. The CDR3, from cysteine to phenylalanine, totals 13 residues. Only the CDR3 DNA stays, 39 bases, in frame from base 1.